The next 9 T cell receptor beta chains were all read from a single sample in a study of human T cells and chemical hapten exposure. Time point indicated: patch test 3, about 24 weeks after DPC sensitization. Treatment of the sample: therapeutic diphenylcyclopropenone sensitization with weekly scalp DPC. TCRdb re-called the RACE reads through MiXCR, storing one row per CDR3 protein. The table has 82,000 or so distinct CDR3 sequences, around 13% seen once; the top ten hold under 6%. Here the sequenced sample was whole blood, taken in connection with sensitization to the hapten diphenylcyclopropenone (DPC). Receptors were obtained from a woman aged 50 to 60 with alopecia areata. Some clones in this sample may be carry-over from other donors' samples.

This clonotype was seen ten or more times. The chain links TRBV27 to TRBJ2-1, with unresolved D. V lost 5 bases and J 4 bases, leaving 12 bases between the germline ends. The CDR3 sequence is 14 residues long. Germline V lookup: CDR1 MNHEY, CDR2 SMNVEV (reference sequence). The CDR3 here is CASSPPDPYNEQFF. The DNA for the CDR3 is TGTGCCAGCAGTCCCCCGGACCCTTACAATGAGCAGTTCTTC.

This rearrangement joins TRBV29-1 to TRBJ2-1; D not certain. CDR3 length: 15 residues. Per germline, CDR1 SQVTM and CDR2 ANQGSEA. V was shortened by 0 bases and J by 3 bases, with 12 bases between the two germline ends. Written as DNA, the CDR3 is TGCAGCGTTGAAGATTTAGATGGGCTCTACAATGAGCAGTTCTTC. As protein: CSVEDLDGLYNEQFF.

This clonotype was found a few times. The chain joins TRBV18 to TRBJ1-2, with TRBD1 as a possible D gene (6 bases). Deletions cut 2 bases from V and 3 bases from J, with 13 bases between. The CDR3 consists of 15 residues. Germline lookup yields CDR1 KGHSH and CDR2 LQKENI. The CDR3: CASSPESGADYGYTF. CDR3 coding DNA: TGTGCCAGCTCACCAGAGTCAGGGGCAGACTATGGCTACACCTTC.

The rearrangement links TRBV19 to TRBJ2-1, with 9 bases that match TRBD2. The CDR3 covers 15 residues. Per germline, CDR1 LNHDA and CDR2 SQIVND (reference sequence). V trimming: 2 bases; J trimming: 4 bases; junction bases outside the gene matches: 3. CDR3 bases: TGTGCCAGTAGTATAATGGCGGGAGGGTACAATGAGCAGTTCTTC. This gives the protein CASSIMAGGYNEQFF.

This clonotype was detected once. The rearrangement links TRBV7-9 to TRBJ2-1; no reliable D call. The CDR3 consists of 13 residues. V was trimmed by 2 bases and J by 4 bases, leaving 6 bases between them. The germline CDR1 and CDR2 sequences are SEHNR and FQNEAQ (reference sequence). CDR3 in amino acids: CASSLNQYNEQFF. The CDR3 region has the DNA TGTGCCAGCAGCTTAAACCAATACAATGAGCAGTTCTTC.

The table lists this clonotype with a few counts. CDR3 sequence (DNA): TGTGCCAGCAGTTTAGCAGGGTCCCGCACAGATACGCAGTATTTT. Protein sequence: CASSLAGSRTDTQYF. The J gene is TRBJ2-3, the V gene TRBV12-3 or TRBV12-4; D unresolved. The CDR3 covers 15 residues. Trimming removed 0 bases from V and 1 base from J, with 8 bases in between.

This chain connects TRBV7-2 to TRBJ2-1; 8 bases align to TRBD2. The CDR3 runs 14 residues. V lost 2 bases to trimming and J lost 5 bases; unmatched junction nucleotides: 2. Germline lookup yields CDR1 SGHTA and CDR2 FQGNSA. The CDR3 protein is CASSLSGGHNEQFF. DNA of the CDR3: TGTGCCAGCAGCTTATCGGGAGGGCACAATGAGCAGTTCTTC.

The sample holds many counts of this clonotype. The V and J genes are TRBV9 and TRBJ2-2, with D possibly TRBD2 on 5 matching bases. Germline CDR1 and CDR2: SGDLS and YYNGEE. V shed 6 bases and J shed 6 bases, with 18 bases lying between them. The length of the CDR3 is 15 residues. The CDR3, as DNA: TGTGCCAGCAACAAAGATGGACTGGCAGCCGGGGAGCTGTTTTTT. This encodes CASNKDGLAAGELFF. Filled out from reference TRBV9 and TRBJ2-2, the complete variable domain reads DSGVTQTPKHLITATGQRVTLRCSPRSGDLSVYWYQQSLDQGLQFLIQYYNGEERAKGNILERFSAQQFPDLHSELNLSSLELGDSALYFCASNKDGLAAGELFFGEGSRLTVL.

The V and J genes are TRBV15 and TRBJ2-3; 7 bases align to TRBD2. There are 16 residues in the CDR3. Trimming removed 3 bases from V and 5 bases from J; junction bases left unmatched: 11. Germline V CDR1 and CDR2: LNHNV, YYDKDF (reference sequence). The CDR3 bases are TGTGCCACCAGCAGTCTTAGTGCGGGAGAAATAGATACGCAGTATTTT. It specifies CATSSLSAGEIDTQYF.